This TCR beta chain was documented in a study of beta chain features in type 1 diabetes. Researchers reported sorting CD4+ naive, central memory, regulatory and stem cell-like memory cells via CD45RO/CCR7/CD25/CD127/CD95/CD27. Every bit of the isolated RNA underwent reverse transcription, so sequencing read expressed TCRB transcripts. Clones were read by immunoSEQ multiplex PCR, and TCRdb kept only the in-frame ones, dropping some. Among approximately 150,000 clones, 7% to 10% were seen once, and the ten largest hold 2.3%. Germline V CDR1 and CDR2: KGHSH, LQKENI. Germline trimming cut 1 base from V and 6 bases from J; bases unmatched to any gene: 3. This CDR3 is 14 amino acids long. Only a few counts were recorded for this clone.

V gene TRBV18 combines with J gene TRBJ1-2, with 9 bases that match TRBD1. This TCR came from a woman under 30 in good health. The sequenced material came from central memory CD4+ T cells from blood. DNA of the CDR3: TGTGCCAGCTCACCACGGACAGGGGTTGATGGCTACACCTTC. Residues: CASSPRTGVDGYTF.